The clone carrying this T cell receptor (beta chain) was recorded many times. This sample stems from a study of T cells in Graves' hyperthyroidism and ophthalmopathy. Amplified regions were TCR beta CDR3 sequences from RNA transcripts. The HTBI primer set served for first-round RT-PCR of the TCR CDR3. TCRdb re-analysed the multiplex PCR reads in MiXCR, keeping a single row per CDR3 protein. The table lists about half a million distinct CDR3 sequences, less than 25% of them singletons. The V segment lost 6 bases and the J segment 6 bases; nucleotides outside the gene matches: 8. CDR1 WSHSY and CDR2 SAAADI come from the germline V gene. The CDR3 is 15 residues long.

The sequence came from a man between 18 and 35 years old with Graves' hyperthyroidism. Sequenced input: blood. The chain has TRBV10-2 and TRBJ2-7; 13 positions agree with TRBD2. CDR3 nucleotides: TGCGCCAGCAGGACTAGCGGGGGGCCTTTTGGCGAGCAGTACTTC. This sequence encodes CASRTSGGPFGEQYF.